This T cell receptor beta chain was recovered during a study of Graves' ophthalmopathy and Graves' hyperthyroidism. Investigators amplified TCR beta CDR3 regions from RNA transcripts. RT-PCR in the first round used HTBI primers; a second-round multiplex PCR followed. TCRdb used MiXCR to reprocess the multiplex PCR reads, holding one entry per CDR3 protein. The repertoire holds just over 600,000 distinct CDR3 sequences, with about 20% as singletons. Concerning this clonotype: The antigen is undetermined.

Looked up from germline, CDR1 is LNHDA and CDR2 is SQIVND (reference sequence). Losses at the gene ends were 4 bases for V and 8 bases for J; bases not matched to a gene: 11. The CDR3 has 16 residues. Notes on the study in general: Detection in blood was also observed for most expanded thyroid clonotypes above 0.001 frequency.

The rearrangement uses TRBV19 and TRBJ2-1, with TRBD2 identical over 10 bases. Material for sequencing was peripheral blood. The sequence was obtained from a woman younger than 30 with stable Graves' hyperthyroidism. Some clones in this sample may be carry-over from other donors' samples. The CDR3 DNA reads as TGTGCCAGTAGTAAACTTAAGCTAGCGGGAGCGGATGAGCAGTTCTTC. Amino acids: CASSKLKLAGADEQFF. The variable domain in full, completed from reference TRBV19 and TRBJ2-1, reads DGGITQSPKYLFRKEGQNVTLSCEQNLNHDAMYWYRQDPGQGLRLIYYSQIVNDFQKGDIAEGYSVSREKKESFPLTVTSAQKNPTAFYLCASSKLKLAGADEQFFGPGTRLTVL.